Detailed here is one T cell receptor (beta chain). This clone's antigen is unknown. No per-base quality is available; no much larger clone lies one base away. The entire isolated RNA was reverse transcribed using the High Capacity cDNA Reverse Transcription Kit, and thus expressed TCRB transcripts were sequenced. Deep immunoSEQ sequencing was performed on naive, central memory and regulatory T cell samples, with an average of roughly 3.3 million total reads per sample. After sorted cells were lysed in RLT buffer, RNA was extracted with DNase-treated RNeasy Micro or Mini kits, with the choice depending on cell number. To prevent cross-contamination, every cell subset was processed on its own, while patient and healthy donor samples were processed together. The immunoSEQ multiplex PCR was used to amplify TCRB sequences from cDNA, generating 87-bp fragments that spanned the CDR3 region. Amplicons were sequenced on the Illumina HiSeq platform. On the authors' methods: Synthetic template baselines were used to correct PCR bias computationally, reads within Hamming distance 2 were collapsed, and singletons that could not be merged were discarded. Reads were aligned against IMGT to assign V, D and J genes, CDR3 length and insertions or deletions at six rearrangement sites. Within each subset, clonotype counts were normalized to sorted cell number, and only after that were true diversity and Gini coefficients computed with the tcR R package. The overlap coefficient, calculated on TCRB nucleotide sequences, was used to quantify repertoire sharing. Entries here come from immuneACCESS through TCRdb and include only in-frame sequences with V and J called. Some clones fail to appear in such tables; in the studies checked, an unresolved V gene covers under half of the shortfall, and the cause of the remainder is unknown. V, J and clone size derive from that table, while D and trimming were established from the DNA sequence. For this sample there are about 160,000 clones; about 9% appear just once. The ten largest clones take up roughly 0.72% of the sample.

This record belongs to a study of beta chain features in type 1 diabetes (dated by TCRdb to the late 2010s). Notes on the research overall: Patients and healthy donors did not differ in mean age, gender distribution, total cell number or subset yield. A total of about 100 million sorted cells were examined across all samples, and RNA yield correlated strongly with the number of cells per subset. In the study, recently diagnosed type 1 diabetes patients and matched healthy donors were compared on the TCRB repertoires of their sorted circulating CD4+ T cell subsets. Regulatory and stem cell-like memory subsets were obtained from only 8 patients and about 8 healthy donors, while naive and central memory subsets were obtained from all 30 or so donors.

What the authors observed across the whole study: A moderate but significant shortening of TCRB CDR3 length was observed in type 1 diabetes patients in all four CD4+ subsets. Because cDNA was sequenced instead of genomic DNA, highly expressing activated cells could be over-represented, though the groups showed no difference in activation or CD3 levels. PCR might favor shorter templates, but patient and control samples were amplified and corrected together, so any skew would affect both groups equally. Naive, central memory and regulatory TCRB repertoires appeared more similar among patients than among healthy donors. Patients with type 1 diabetes made fewer insertions and deleted more nucleotides at VDJ recombination sites, implying thymic rearrangement abnormalities. Because the HLA sub-analyses included only small numbers of individuals, any influence of HLA type on TCRB rearrangement was left unresolved.

The CDR3 spans 14 residues, from the cysteine through the phenylalanine. The sequence is cut down to CDR3 DNA, 42 bases in frame from base 1. CDR1 is given as SQVTM and CDR2 as ANQGSEA, both from the germline V gene. V and J are trimmed by 7 bases and 3 bases, and the gene matches miss 7 bases of the junction. A single peripheral blood draw of around 0.11 L on average was collected from each donor into heparinised tubes. Naive, central memory, regulatory and stem cell-like memory CD4+ T cells were sorted on a BD FACSAria II using a panel including CD45RO, CCR7, CD25, CD127, CD95 and CD27. A purity above 98% was achieved for all sorted populations. PBMCs were separated immediately by Lymphoprep density gradient centrifugation and were stained directly, without being cultured. Samples were stained and sorted in pairs, with one healthy donor and one patient per experiment, so that batch effects were minimized.

The sequencing sample was made of central memory CD4+ T cells from blood. The chain uses TRBV29-1 and TRBJ2-2, with 8 bases aligning to TRBD2. This receptor was taken from a woman in her twenties or thirties with type 1 diabetes. The CDR3 protein sequence reads: CSARGGRDTGELFF. The sequence in DNA is TGCAGCGCCCGGGGGGGGCGCGACACCGGGGAGCTGTTTTTT.